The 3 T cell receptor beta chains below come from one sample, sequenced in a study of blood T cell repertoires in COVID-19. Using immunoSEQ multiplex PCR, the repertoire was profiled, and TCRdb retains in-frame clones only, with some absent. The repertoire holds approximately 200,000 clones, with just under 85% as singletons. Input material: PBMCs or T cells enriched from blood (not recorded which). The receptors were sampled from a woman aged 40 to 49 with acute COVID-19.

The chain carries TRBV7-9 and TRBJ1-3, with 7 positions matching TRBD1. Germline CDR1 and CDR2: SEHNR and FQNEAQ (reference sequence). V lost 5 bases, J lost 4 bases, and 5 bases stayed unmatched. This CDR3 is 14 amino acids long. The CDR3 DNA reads TGTGCCAGCAGCGACCCGGGACAGGGAAACACCATATATTTT. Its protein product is CASSDPGQGNTIYF.

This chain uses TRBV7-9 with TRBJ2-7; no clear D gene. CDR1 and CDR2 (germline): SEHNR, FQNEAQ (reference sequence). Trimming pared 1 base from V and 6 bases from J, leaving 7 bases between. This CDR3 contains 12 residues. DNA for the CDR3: TGTGCCAGCAGCTTAGGGTCGGGCGAGCAGTACTTC. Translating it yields CASSLGSGEQYF.

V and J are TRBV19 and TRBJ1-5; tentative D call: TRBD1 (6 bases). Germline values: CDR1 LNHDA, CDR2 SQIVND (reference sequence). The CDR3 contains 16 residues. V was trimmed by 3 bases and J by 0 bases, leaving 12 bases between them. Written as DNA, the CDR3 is TGTGCCAGTAGTATTTCGGACAGCCGTAGCAATCAGCCCCAGCATTTT. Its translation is CASSISDSRSNQPQHF.